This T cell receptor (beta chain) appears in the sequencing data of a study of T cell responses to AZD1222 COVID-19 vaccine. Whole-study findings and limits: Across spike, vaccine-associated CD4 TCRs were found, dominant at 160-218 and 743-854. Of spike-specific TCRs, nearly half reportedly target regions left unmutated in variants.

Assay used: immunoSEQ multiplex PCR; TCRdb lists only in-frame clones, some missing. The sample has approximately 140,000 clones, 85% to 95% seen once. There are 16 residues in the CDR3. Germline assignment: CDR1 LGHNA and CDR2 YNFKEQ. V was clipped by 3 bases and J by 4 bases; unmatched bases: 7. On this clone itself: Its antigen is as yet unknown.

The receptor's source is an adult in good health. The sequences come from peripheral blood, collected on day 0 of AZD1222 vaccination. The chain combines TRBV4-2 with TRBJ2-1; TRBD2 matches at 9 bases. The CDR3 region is CASSQISAGGYNEQFF. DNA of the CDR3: TGTGCCAGCAGCCAGATATCAGCGGGAGGATACAATGAGCAGTTCTTC.